The 31 T cell receptor beta chains below come from one sample, sequenced in a study of cytomegalovirus exposure and HLA in healthy donors (dated by TCRdb to between 2016 and 2019). Library creation used the immunoSEQ multiplex PCR assay. For the multiplex PCR, a mixture combining 60 forward primers for TCR Vbeta segments and 13 reverse primers for TCR Jbeta segments was used. Not all clones reach the TCRdb copy of this immuneACCESS table, which keeps in-frame sequences only. Checked studies attribute under half of the gap to unresolved V genes and leave the rest unexplained. The sample table contains 150,000 to 200,000 clones; only one count was recorded for over 70% of them. The top ten hold approximately 2% of the sample. Source material: PBMCs. The receptors derive from a woman aged 18-30 years in good health and CMV-seropositive.

The rearrangement links TRBV5-1 to TRBJ1-1; D gene unclear. The ends were cut back, 4 bases at V and 1 base at J, with 11 bases in the middle. The length of the CDR3 is 14 residues. The germline CDR1 and CDR2 sequences are SGHRS and YFSETQ. The chain's CDR3 is CASSNQDSNTEAFF. The CDR3 region has the DNA TGCGCCAGCAGCAATCAGGACTCGAACACTGAAGCTTTCTTT.

This chain uses TRBV7-8 with TRBJ1-5; a possible D gene is TRBD1 (6 bases). Germline V gene data show CDR1 as SGHVS and CDR2 as FQNEAQ. The CDR3 totals 16 residues. The V end lost 0 bases, the J end lost 5 bases, and 14 bases lay between the germline ends. CDR3 coding DNA: TGTGCCAGCAGCTTAGCGAGGGAACAGGGATATCAGCCCCAGCATTTT. Its protein is CASSLAREQGYQPQHF.

This clone was counted between two and nine times. The CDR3 coding sequence is TGTGCCAGCAGCATACAGCCTAACACCGGGGAGCTGTTTTTT. Encoded protein: CASSIQPNTGELFF. The chain recombines TRBV9 with TRBJ2-2; D unresolved. Germline CDR1 SGDLS, CDR2 YYNGEE. The CDR3 extends over 14 amino acids. Trimming removed 4 bases from V and 2 bases from J, with 9 bases in between.

The V and J genes are TRBV5-4 and TRBJ1-5; D is possibly TRBD1 (6 bases). The length of the CDR3 is 14 residues. The germline V gene encodes CDR1 SGHNT and CDR2 YYREEE (reference sequence). V lost 2 bases to trimming and J lost 4 bases, with 10 bases between them. The CDR3, as DNA: TGTGCCAGCAGCTTCAGGGGAAGTAATCAGCCCCAGCATTTT. This codes for CASSFRGSNQPQHF.

This clone was recorded only once. The gene calls are TRBV29-1 and TRBJ2-3, with TRBD2 as a possible D gene (5 bases). This CDR3 has 14 residues. Between the trimmed V and J ends, which lost 3 bases and 1 base, there was a span of 11 bases. The germline CDR1 and CDR2 sequences are SQVTM and ANQGSEA. The CDR3, as DNA: TGCAGCGTTGAGTCCACCGGGGGCACAGATACGCAGTATTTT. Its protein product is CSVESTGGTDTQYF.

The rearrangement links TRBV7-6 to TRBJ2-3; a weak D match, TRBD2 (5 bases). Trimming left V 6 bases short and J 2 bases short, with 15 bases between. CDR1 and CDR2 (germline): SGHVS, FNYEAQ. The CDR3 is 15 residues long. The CDR3 region is CASSWTGYNTDTQYF. The CDR3 nucleotides are TGTGCCAGCAGTTGGACGGGGTATAACACAGATACGCAGTATTTT.

The V gene is TRBV5-1, the J gene TRBJ1-3; D is undetermined. The CDR3 extends over 16 amino acids. The germline V gene has CDR1 SGHRS and CDR2 YFSETQ. Trimming took off 0 bases at V and 2 bases at J, with 12 bases between the two ends. CDR3 in amino acids: CASSLAAAPAGNTIYF. As DNA, the CDR3 is TGCGCCAGCAGCTTGGCCGCGGCCCCGGCTGGAAACACCATATATTTT. The full variable domain, its missing parts supplied by reference TRBV5-1 and TRBJ1-3, is KAGVTQTPRYLIKTRGQQVTLSCSPISGHRSVSWYQQTPGQGLQFLFEYFSETQRNKGNFPGRFSGRQFSNSRSEMNVSTLELGDSALYLCASSLAAAPAGNTIYFGEGSWLTVV.

This chain joins TRBV19 and TRBJ1-2; 11 positions match TRBD1. V dropped 5 bases and J dropped 14; count of bases not matched to a gene: 4. Per germline, CDR1 LNHDA and CDR2 SQIVND (reference sequence). CDR3 length: 11 amino acids. This chain's CDR3 is CASSPGQGATF. The DNA for the CDR3 is TGTGCCAGTAGTCCAGGACAGGGGGCAACCTTC.

CDR3 in DNA: TGTGCCAGCAGTGTAAATAGCCTAGCTGCAAATGAGCAGTTCTTC. Its protein is CASSVNSLAANEQFF. The gene calls are TRBV2 and TRBJ2-1; D may be TRBD2 (5 bases). The germline gives CDR1 SNHLY, CDR2 FYNNEI. CDR3 length: 15 amino acids. The V end was cut by 4 bases, the J end by 7 bases, with 17 bases between.

The chain has TRBV29-1 and TRBJ1-2; no reliable D call. Trimming removed 7 bases from V and 3 bases from J, with 9 bases in between. CDR3 length: 11 amino acids. Germline CDR1 SQVTM, CDR2 ANQGSEA. CDR3 in amino acids: CSAARDYGYTF. As DNA, the CDR3 is TGCAGCGCTGCGCGGGACTATGGCTACACCTTC.

The chain joins TRBV2 to TRBJ2-1, with TRBD2 as a possible D gene (7 bases). The CDR3 spans 15 residues. Germline loops: CDR1 SNHLY, CDR2 FYNNEI. V dropped 8 bases and J dropped 2 bases, with 16 bases sitting between them. In nucleotides, the CDR3 is TGTGCCAGCTCCCGTGGAGGGGGGGCCTACAATGAGCAGTTCTTC. This encodes CASSRGGGAYNEQFF.

This chain uses TRBV6-5 with TRBJ1-2; no clear D. The CDR3 is made up of 16 amino acids. Trimming left V 0 bases short and J 0 bases short, with 11 bases between. In germline, CDR1 is MNHEY, CDR2 SVGAGI. The CDR3 spells CASSYSLSTPNYGYTF. The CDR3 DNA is TGTGCCAGCAGTTACTCGTTGAGTACGCCTAACTATGGCTACACCTTC.

The chain uses TRBV4-1 and TRBJ2-3, with D possibly being TRBD2 (5 bases). CDR1 MGHRA and CDR2 YSYEKL come from the germline V gene. The ends were cut back, 3 bases at V and 0 bases at J, with 13 bases in the middle. The CDR3 covers 16 residues. The CDR3 loop is CASSQMGAVSTDTQYF. The CDR3 DNA is TGCGCCAGCAGCCAGATGGGAGCGGTCAGCACAGATACGCAGTATTTT.

The V call is TRBV6-5, the J call TRBJ1-2; 8 bases fit TRBD1. The CDR3 sequence is 13 residues long. Germline CDR1 MNHEY, CDR2 SVGAGI. Trimming took 2 bases from V and 13 from J; bases not matched to a gene: 9. The CDR3 loop is CASSYRDRRASTF. The CDR3 nucleotides are TGTGCCAGCAGTTACAGGGACAGGCGCGCCAGCACCTTC.

The V call is TRBV19, the J call TRBJ2-2; D possibly corresponds to TRBD2 (5 bases). The length of the CDR3 is 15 residues. CDR1 is LNHDA, CDR2 SQIVND, per germline (reference sequence). Trimming removed 3 bases from V and 5 bases from J, with 13 bases in between. The CDR3 nucleotides are TGTGCCAGTAGTATTCGGGGAGACCAGACCGGGGAGCTGTTTTTT. As protein: CASSIRGDQTGELFF.

The chain has TRBV5-1 and TRBJ1-1, with 9 nucleotides matching TRBD1. This CDR3 has 14 residues. The germline V gene encodes CDR1 SGHRS and CDR2 YFSETQ. Trimming took 4 bases from V and 1 from J; bases not matched to a gene: 2. CDR3 residues: CASSVDRGNTEAFF. The CDR3 DNA follows: TGCGCCAGCAGCGTGGACAGGGGGAACACTGAAGCTTTCTTT.

J is TRBJ2-3 and V is TRBV6-1, with 7 bases fitting TRBD1. This CDR3 contains 14 residues. The germline gives CDR1 MNHNS, CDR2 SASEGT. The trim removed 1 base at V and 4 bases at J, leaving 2 bases unmatched. The CDR3 is CASSEGQGPDTQYF. CDR3 DNA: TGTGCCAGCAGTGAAGGACAGGGACCAGATACGCAGTATTTT.

The chain has TRBV27 and TRBJ1-2; D may be TRBD1 (6 bases). The CDR3 is 16 amino acids. The germline V gene encodes CDR1 MNHEY and CDR2 SMNVEV (reference sequence). V was shortened by 4 bases and J by 8 bases, with 23 bases between the two germline ends. CDR3 sequence: CASSSIQDRTIRGYTF. The CDR3 DNA is TGTGCCAGCAGTTCAATACAGGACAGAACTATCAGGGGCTACACCTTC.

The chain is built from TRBV9 and TRBJ1-6; 8 nucleotides align to TRBD1. Germline values: CDR1 SGDLS, CDR2 YYNGEE. V shed 3 bases, J shed 9 bases, and the junction held 8 bases outside the gene matches. CDR3 size: 15 residues. The CDR3 bases are TGTGCCAGCAGCGGGGGAGCAGGGGGCGCTTCACCCCTCCACTTT. This translates into CASSGGAGGASPLHF.

The gene calls are TRBV6-1 and TRBJ1-2; no clear D. Germline CDR1 MNHNS, CDR2 SASEGT. The CDR3 has 14 amino acids. V lost 0 bases and J lost 7, with 12 bases in between. The CDR3 nucleotides are TGTGCCAGCAGTGAAGCGACAAATTCCTTTGGCTACACCTTC. Residues: CASSEATNSFGYTF.

The rearrangement uses TRBV6-5 and TRBJ1-2; 11 nucleotides line up with TRBD1. The CDR3 runs to 13 residues. The V gene end was trimmed by 5 bases and the J gene end by 7 bases; junction bases not matched to a gene: 3. Germline-derived CDR1 and CDR2 are MNHEY and SVGAGI. CDR3 amino acids: CASSRTGGRGYTF. The DNA for the CDR3 is TGTGCCAGCAGTCGGACAGGGGGCCGTGGCTACACCTTC.

The V and J genes are TRBV10-3 and TRBJ2-1; D might be TRBD2 (6 bases). The CDR3 runs 16 residues. Per the germline V gene, CDR1 is ENHRY and CDR2 is SYGVKD. With 10 bases removed from V and 3 bases from J, the gap between germline ends came to 22 bases. The CDR3 protein is CATKSPSGGVYNEQFF. Here the CDR3 DNA reads TGTGCCACTAAATCCCCTTCTGGCGGGGTCTACAATGAGCAGTTCTTC.

This CDR3 reads CASSHELSSGANVLTF. The CDR3 DNA is TGCGCCAGCAGCCACGAACTTAGCTCTGGGGCCAACGTCCTGACTTTC. V is TRBV4-3 and J is TRBJ2-6; D uncertain. In germline, CDR1 is LGHNA, CDR2 YSLEER. The CDR3 length is 16 residues. Trimming took off 3 bases at V and 0 bases at J, with 9 bases between the two ends.

This chain links TRBV6-4 with TRBJ1-2, with TRBD1 matching over 10 bases. This CDR3 is built from 16 residues. Germline loops: CDR1 MRHNA, CDR2 SNTAGT. V shed 4 bases and J 6 bases; nucleotides not matched to a gene: 11. The CDR3 sequence: CASSGGTGARRHGYTF. The CDR3, as DNA: TGTGCCAGCAGTGGTGGGACAGGGGCCCGGAGGCATGGCTACACCTTC.

V and J are TRBV15 and TRBJ2-4; 8 bases are shared with TRBD2. The CDR3 length is 15 residues. V gave up 0 bases and J gave up 12 bases; unmatched junction bases: 10. Germline CDR1 is LNHNV and CDR2 is YYDKDF (reference sequence). The CDR3 DNA sequence: TGTGCCACCAGCAGAGATCGGAGCAAAAGCGGGGGTCAGTACTTC. It specifies CATSRDRSKSGGQYF.

The chain joins TRBV12-5 to TRBJ1-5, with 8 bases that match TRBD1. CDR1 and CDR2 (germline): LGHNT, FRNRAP. V shed 1 base, J shed 0 bases, and the junction held 2 bases outside the gene matches. The CDR3 has 16 amino acids. The CDR3 sequence: CASGLGQGHSNQPQHF. CDR3 DNA: TGTGCTAGTGGTTTGGGACAGGGGCATAGCAATCAGCCCCAGCATTTT.

This chain uses TRBV6-1 with TRBJ1-2, with D perhaps matching TRBD1 (5 bases). Deletions cut 6 bases from V and 2 bases from J, with 10 bases between. This CDR3 region has 13 residues. Germline V CDR1 and CDR2: MNHNS, SASEGT. The CDR3: CASRPGSNYGYTF. In DNA, the CDR3 is TGTGCCAGCAGGCCAGGGTCAAACTATGGCTACACCTTC.

The chain is built from TRBV27 and TRBJ2-7, with D possibly matching TRBD2 (5 bases). There are 12 residues in the CDR3. Germline lookup yields CDR1 MNHEY and CDR2 SMNVEV (reference sequence). Trimming took 8 bases from V and 2 from J, leaving 10 bases between them. The CDR3 DNA sequence: TGTGCCAGCGGATACGGGGCCTACGAGCAGTACTTC. Its protein is CASGYGAYEQYF.

V usage is TRBV5-1 and J usage is TRBJ1-5; D possibly corresponds to TRBD1 (5 bases). CDR1 and CDR2 from the germline V gene are SGHRS and YFSETQ. V was clipped by 2 bases and J by 6 bases, with 12 bases between them. There are 14 residues in the CDR3. In nucleotides, the CDR3 is TGCGCCAGCAGCTTAGGCAGGGTCGGTCAGCCCCAGCATTTT. It translates to CASSLGRVGQPQHF.

The V call is TRBV4-2, the J call TRBJ2-7; no firm D call. The CDR3 runs 15 residues. The germline V gene has CDR1 LGHNA and CDR2 YNFKEQ. V was cut by 0 bases and J by 0 bases, with 9 bases left in between. The CDR3 DNA follows: TGTGCCAGCAGCCAAGAGTTCGGTAGCTCCTACGAGCAGTACTTC. Translating gives CASSQEFGSSYEQYF.

The CDR3 loop is CASSPPDRAGESNYGYTF. CDR3 in DNA: TGCGCCAGCAGTCCCCCGGACAGGGCAGGTGAGAGTAACTATGGCTACACCTTC. The rearrangement links TRBV23-1 to TRBJ1-2, with 8 bases that match TRBD1. TRBV23-1 is recorded as an ORF, its role being uncertain. V gave up 4 bases and J gave up 1 base; unmatched junction bases: 14. The CDR3 spans 18 residues.